This entry describes one T cell receptor beta chain. This CDR3 has 16 residues. From germline, CDR1 is MNHEY and CDR2 SMNVEV (reference sequence). The V end was cut by 4 bases, the J end by 2 bases, with 16 bases between. The sample originates from a study of T cells in Graves' hyperthyroidism and ophthalmopathy. TCR beta CDR3 regions were amplified from RNA. An initial round of RT-PCR targeting the TCR CDR3 relied on the HTBI primer set. TCRdb ran MiXCR on the multiplex PCR reads and lists one entry per CDR3 protein. The sample holds roughly 300,000 distinct CDR3 sequences; approximately 14% are singletons and the top ten take about 26%.

The TCR comes from a woman aged 25 to 45 with Graves' hyperthyroidism. The material sequenced was blood. The rearrangement joins TRBV27 to TRBJ2-3; perhaps TRBD2 as D (6 bases). The DNA for the CDR3 is TGTGCCAGCAGTTCCCCCCCTAGCGCACACACAGATACGCAGTATTTT. This translates into CASSSPPSAHTDTQYF.